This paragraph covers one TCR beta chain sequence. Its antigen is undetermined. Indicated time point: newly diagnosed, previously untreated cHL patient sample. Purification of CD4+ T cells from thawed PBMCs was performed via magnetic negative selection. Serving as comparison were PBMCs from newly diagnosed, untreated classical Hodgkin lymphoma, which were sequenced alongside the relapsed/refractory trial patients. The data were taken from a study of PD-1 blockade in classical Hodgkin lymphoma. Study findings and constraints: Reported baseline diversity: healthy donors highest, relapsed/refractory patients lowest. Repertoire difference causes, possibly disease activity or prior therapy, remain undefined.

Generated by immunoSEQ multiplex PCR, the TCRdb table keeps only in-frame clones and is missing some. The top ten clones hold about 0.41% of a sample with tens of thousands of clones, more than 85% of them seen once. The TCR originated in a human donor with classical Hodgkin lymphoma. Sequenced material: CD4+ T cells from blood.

Here the CDR3 DNA reads TGCGCCAGCAGCTTGGGACTAGCGGGGGACCTTTACGAGCAGTACTTC. It specifies CASSLGLAGDLYEQYF. The chain carries TRBV5-1 and TRBJ2-7, with 12 bases identical to TRBD2. The V and J ends lost 0 bases and 4 bases, in that order; junction bases with no gene match: 5. Germline V gene sequence: CDR1 SGHRS, CDR2 YFSETQ. The CDR3 spans 16 residues.